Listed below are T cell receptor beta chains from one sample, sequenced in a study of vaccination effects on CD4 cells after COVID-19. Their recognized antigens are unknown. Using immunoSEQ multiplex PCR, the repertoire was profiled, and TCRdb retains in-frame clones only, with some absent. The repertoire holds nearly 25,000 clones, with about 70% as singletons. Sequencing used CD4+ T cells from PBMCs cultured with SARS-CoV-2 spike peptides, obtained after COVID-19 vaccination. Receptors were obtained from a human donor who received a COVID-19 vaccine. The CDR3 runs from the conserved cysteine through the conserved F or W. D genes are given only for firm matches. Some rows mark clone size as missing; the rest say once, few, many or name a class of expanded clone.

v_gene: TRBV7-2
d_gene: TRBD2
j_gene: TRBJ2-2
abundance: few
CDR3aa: CASSLASGSPGELFF

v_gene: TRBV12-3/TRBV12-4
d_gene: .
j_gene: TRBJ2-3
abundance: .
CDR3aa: CASSPNTDTQYF

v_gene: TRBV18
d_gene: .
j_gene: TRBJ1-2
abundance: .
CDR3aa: CASSPGLTTRHAYTF

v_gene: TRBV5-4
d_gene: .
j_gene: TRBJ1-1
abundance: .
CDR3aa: CASRLNTEAFF

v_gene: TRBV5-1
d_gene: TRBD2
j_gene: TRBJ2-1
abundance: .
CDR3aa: CASSLGSGRLYEQFF

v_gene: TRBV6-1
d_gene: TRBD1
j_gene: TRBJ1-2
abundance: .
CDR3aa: CASSGNIKGGYDFNYGYTF

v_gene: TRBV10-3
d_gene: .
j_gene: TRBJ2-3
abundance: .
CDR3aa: CAISDWKASTDTQYF

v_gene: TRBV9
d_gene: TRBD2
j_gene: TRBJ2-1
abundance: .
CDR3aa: CASSVVGGSSYNEQFF

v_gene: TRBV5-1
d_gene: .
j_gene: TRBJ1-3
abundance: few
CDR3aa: CASSLVYMGEGNTIYF

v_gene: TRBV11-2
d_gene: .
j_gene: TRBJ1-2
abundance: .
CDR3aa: CASSLDRQYGYTF

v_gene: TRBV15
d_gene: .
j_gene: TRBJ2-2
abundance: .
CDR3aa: CATSRDGPGELFF

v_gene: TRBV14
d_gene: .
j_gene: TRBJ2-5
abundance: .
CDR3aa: CASSQELETQYF

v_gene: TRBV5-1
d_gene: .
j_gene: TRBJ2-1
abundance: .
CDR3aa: CASSNPAGHYNEQFF

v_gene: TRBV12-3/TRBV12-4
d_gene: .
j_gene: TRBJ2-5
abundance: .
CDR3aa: CASSLQGSQYF

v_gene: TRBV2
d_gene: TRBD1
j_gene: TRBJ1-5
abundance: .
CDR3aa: CASRGDRSQHQPQHF

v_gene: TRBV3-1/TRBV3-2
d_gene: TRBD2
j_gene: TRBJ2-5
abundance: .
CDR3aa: CASSASGEETQYF

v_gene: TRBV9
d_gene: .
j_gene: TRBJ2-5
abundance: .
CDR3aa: CASSVGTVRETQYF